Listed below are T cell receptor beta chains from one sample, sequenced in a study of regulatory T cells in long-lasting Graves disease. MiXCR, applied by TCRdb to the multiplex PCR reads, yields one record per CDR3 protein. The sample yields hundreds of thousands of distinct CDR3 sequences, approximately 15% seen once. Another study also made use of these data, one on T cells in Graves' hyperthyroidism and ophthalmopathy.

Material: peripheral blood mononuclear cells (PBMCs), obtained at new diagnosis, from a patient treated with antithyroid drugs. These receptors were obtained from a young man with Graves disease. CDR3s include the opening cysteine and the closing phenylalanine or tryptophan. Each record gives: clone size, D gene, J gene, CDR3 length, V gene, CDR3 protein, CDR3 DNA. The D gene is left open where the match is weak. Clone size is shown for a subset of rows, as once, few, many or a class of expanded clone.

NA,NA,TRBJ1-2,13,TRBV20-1,CSVKGLADYGYTF,TGCAGCGTCAAGGGACTCGCAGACTATGGCTACACCTTC
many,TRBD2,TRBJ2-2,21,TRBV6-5,CASSYPGTSGRSNWVPGELFF,TGTGCCAGCAGTTACCCCGGGACTAGCGGGAGATCAAATTGGGTTCCCGGGGAGCTGTTTTTT
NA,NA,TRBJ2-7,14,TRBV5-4,CASSRGRGIREQYF,TGTGCCAGCAGCCGGGGCAGGGGCATAAGGGAGCAGTACTTC
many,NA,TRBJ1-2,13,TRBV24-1,CATSDLHGYGYTF,TGTGCCACCAGTGATTTGCACGGGTATGGCTACACCTTC
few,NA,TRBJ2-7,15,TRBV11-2,CASSLDWGGFYEQYF,TGTGCCAGCAGCTTAGATTGGGGCGGGTTCTACGAGCAGTACTTC
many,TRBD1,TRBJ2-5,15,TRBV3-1,CASSRSVTGGETQYF,TGTGCCAGCAGCCGATCGGTTACAGGGGGGGAGACCCAGTACTTC
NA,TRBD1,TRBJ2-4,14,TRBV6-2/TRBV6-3,CASSDGTGGHIQYF,TGTGCCAGCAGTGACGGGACAGGGGGCCACATTCAGTACTTC
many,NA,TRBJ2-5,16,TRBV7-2,CASRLRYSAPFETQYF,TGTGCCAGCAGACTACGTTATTCAGCGCCTTTCGAGACCCAGTACTTC
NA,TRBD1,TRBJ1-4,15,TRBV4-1,CASSQPTGIVEKLFF,TGCGCCAGCAGCCAACCGACAGGGATTGTCGAAAAACTGTTTTTT
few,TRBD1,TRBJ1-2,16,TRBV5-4,CASSPLGQGDRGGYTF,TGTGCCAGCAGCCCCTTAGGGCAGGGGGATAGAGGTGGCTACACCTTC
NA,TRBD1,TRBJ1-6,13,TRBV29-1,CSVWTGGNSPLHF,TGCAGCGTATGGACAGGGGGTAATTCACCCCTCCACTTT
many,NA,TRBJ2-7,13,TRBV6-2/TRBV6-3,CASSESGEHEQYF,TGTGCCAGCAGTGAATCGGGGGAACACGAGCAGTACTTC
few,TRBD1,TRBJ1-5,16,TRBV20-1,CSASKGTGTGNQPQHF,TGCAGTGCTTCAAAGGGGACAGGGACTGGCAATCAGCCCCAGCATTTT
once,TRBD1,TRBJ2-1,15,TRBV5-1,CASSWGDRAYNEQFF,TGCGCCAGCAGCTGGGGGGACAGGGCTTACAATGAGCAGTTCTTC
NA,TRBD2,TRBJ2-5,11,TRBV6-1,CASSGGVNWFF,TGTGCCAGTAGCGGGGGCGTAAATTGGTTCTTC
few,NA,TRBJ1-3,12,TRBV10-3,CAISGSGNTIYF,TGTGCCATCAGTGGATCTGGAAACACCATATATTTT
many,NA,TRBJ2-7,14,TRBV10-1,CASSQTLSSYEQYF,TGCGCCAGCAGTCAGACCCTATCCAGCTACGAGCAGTACTTC
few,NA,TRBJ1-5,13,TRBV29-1,CSVRRGSNQPQHF,TGCAGCGTTCGCAGGGGTAGCAATCAGCCCCAGCATTTT
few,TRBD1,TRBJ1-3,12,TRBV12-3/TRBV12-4,CATRGYGNTIYF,TGTGCCACCAGGGGGTATGGAAACACCATATATTTT
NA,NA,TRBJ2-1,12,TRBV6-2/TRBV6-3,CANWVTFNEQFF,TGTGCCAACTGGGTTACATTCAATGAGCAGTTCTTC
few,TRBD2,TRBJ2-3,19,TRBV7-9,CASSLAPWGAGGPTDTQYF,TGTGCCAGCAGCTTAGCGCCCTGGGGAGCGGGAGGGCCAACAGATACGCAGTATTTT
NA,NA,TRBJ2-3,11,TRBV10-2,CASRTWDTQYF,TGCGCCAGCAGGACGTGGGATACGCAGTATTTT
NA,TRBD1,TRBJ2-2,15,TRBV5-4,CASSLAAGGSGELFF,TGTGCCAGCAGCTTGGCGGCAGGGGGCTCCGGGGAGCTGTTTTTT
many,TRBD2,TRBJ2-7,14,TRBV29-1,CSVGGRLAGTEQYF,TGCAGCGTCGGCGGGAGACTAGCGGGAACCGAGCAGTACTTC
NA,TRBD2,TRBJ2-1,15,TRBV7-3,CASSRTSGRAVEQFF,TGTGCCAGCAGCCGGACTAGCGGGAGGGCCGTTGAGCAGTTCTTC
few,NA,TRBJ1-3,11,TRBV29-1,CSVGTGNTIYF,TGCAGCGTCGGTACAGGAAACACCATATATTTT
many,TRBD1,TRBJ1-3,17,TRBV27,CASSSENPGQVGNTIYF,TGTGCCAGCAGTTCCGAAAACCCCGGACAGGTTGGAAACACCATATATTTT
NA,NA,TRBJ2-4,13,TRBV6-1,CASSPLLRNIQYF,TGTGCCAGCAGTCCGCTGTTAAGAAACATTCAGTACTTC
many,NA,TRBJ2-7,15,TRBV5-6,CASSLGLHNSYEQYF,TGTGCCAGCAGCTTGGGGCTCCACAACTCCTACGAGCAGTACTTC
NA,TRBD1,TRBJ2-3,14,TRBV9,CASSWDRGTDTQYF,TGTGCCAGCAGCTGGGACAGGGGGACAGATACGCAGTATTTT
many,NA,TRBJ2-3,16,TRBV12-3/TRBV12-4,CASSLIQGYGTDTQYF,TGTGCCAGCAGTCTAATACAGGGCTATGGCACAGATACGCAGTATTTT
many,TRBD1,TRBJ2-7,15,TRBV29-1,CSVGWDRVSSYEQYF,TGCAGCGTTGGTTGGGACAGGGTAAGCTCCTACGAGCAGTACTTC
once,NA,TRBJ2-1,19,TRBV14,CASSQDQGQGIGRRYEQFF,TGTGCCAGCAGCCAAGATCAAGGGCAGGGGATCGGAAGGCGTTATGAGCAGTTCTTC
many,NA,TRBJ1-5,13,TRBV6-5,CASSYTTGQPQHF,TGTGCCAGCAGTTACACAACAGGACAGCCCCAGCATTTT
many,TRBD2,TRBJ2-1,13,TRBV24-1,CATNEGGGSEQFF,TGTGCCACCAATGAGGGCGGGGGGAGTGAGCAGTTCTTC
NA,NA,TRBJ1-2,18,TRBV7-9,CASSLERVLGGVIYGYTF,TGTGCCAGCAGCTTAGAAAGAGTTCTTGGGGGCGTGATCTATGGCTACACCTTC
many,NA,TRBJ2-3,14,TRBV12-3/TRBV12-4,CASSKGLNTDTQYF,TGTGCCAGCAGTAAGGGACTTAACACAGATACGCAGTATTTT
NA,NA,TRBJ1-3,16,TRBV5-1,CASSPQTTVSGNTIYF,TGCGCCAGCAGCCCACAAACGACAGTCTCTGGAAACACCATATATTTT
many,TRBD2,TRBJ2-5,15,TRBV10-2,CASSEGSGGQETQYF,TGCGCCAGCAGTGAAGGTAGCGGGGGCCAAGAGACCCAGTACTTC
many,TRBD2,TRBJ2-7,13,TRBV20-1,CSPTSGYSYEQYF,TGCAGCCCCACTAGCGGGTACTCCTACGAGCAGTACTTC
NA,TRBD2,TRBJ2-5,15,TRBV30,CAWSVGLAGEETQYF,TGTGCCTGGAGTGTTGGACTAGCGGGAGAAGAGACCCAGTACTTC
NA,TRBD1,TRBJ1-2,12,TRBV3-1,CASSPYRGGYTF,TGTGCCAGCAGCCCCTACAGGGGTGGCTACACCTTC
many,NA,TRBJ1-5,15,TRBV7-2,CASSLVQGSNQPQHF,TGTGCCAGCAGCTTAGTACAGGGAAGCAATCAGCCCCAGCATTTT
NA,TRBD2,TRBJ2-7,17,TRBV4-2,CASSQDGTSGSSYEQYF,TGTGCCAGCAGCCAAGATGGGACTAGCGGGAGCTCCTACGAGCAGTACTTC
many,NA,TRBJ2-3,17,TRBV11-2,CASSLSRREASTDTQYF,TGTGCCAGCAGCTTATCAAGGAGAGAGGCGAGCACAGATACGCAGTATTTT
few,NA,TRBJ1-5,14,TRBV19,CASSLQGRNQPQHF,TGTGCCAGTAGCCTACAGGGCCGCAATCAGCCCCAGCATTTT
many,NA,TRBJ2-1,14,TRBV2,CARGDSGDHNEQFF,TGTGCCAGAGGAGATAGCGGCGATCACAATGAGCAGTTCTTC
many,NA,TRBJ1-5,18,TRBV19,CASSTLRTEIYSNQPQHF,TGTGCCAGTAGTACCCTAAGGACAGAGATTTACAGCAATCAGCCCCAGCATTTT
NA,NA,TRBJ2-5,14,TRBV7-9,CASSPRLIQETQYF,TGTGCCAGCAGCCCTAGACTGATACAAGAGACCCAGTACTTC
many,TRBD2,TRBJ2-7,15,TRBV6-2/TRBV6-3,CASSYWASGGYEQYF,TGTGCCAGCAGTTACTGGGCTAGCGGAGGTTACGAGCAGTACTTC
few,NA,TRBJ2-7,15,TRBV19,CASSIGDSTYYEQYF,TGTGCCAGTAGTATAGGGGACTCTACCTACTACGAGCAGTACTTC
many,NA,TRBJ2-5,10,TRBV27,CASGWETQYF,TGTGCCAGCGGTTGGGAGACCCAGTACTTC
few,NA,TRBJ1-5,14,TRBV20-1,CSAREGTGYQPQHF,TGCAGTGCTCGAGAGGGGACGGGGTATCAGCCCCAGCATTTT
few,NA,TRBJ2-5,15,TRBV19,CASSITPGPEKTQYF,TGTGCCAGTAGTATCACTCCGGGACCCGAGAAGACCCAGTACTTC
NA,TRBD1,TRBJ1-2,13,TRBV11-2,CASSTTGAYGYTF,TGTGCCAGCTCTACAACAGGGGCCTATGGCTACACCTTC